In its sample, the clone carrying this T cell receptor (beta chain) was seen a few times. Its target is unknown. The entry originates in a study of neoadjuvant anti-PD-1 for oral cavity cancer. Across the whole study: Before surgery, most patients got three to four biweekly 3 mg/kg nivolumab doses.

Sequencing used immunoSEQ multiplex PCR; TCRdb keeps in-frame clones, though not all of them. The sample holds about 12,000 clones, around 71% seen once. Time point reported: after neoadjuvant nivolumab, at surgical resection. Patients were newly diagnosed with stage II-IVA oral cavity squamous cell carcinoma without prior systemic or radiation treatment. The CDR3 has 11 residues. V lost 9 bases and J lost 8, with 10 bases in between. CDR1 and CDR2 (germline): MNHNY, SVGAGI (reference sequence). Study-wide points: Treg/Th17 ratio rose with pretreatment blood and fell with post-treatment tumor TCRbeta clonality.

The sample consisted of PBMCs, taken after nivolumab (anti-PD-1) treatment. This chain connects TRBV6-6 to TRBJ2-2; no reliable D call. The receptor's source is a person aged 35 to 85 with oral cavity squamous cell carcinoma. The CDR3 bases are TGTGCCAGTTACGCCGTTGGGGAGCTGTTTTTT. Amino acids: CASYAVGELFF.